Sequencing of this TCR beta chain was carried out in a study of technical replicates of blood from a handful of donors. The germline gives CDR1 MGHRA, CDR2 YSYEKL. Trimming took off 1 base at V and 2 bases at J, with 3 bases between the two ends. CDR3 length equals 13 residues. Sequencing was performed with immunoSEQ multiplex PCR; in TCRdb, only in-frame clones are kept and a portion is missing. In the table there are 100,000 or so clones, 95% of which are singletons. This chain connects TRBV4-1 to TRBJ1-5; D uncertain. The sample was T cells isolated from PBMCs. This TCR came from a human donor in good health. The CDR3 loop reads CASSQGGNQPQHF. The CDR3 nucleotides are TGCGCCAGCAGCCAAGGCGGCAATCAGCCCCAGCATTTT.